What follows describes a single T cell receptor (beta chain). As handled by the study authors: Filtering was not the same, since immunoSEQ gave junction-only sequences without quality scores. Some clones are missing from TCRdb's copy, which holds only in-frame ones; the method was immunoSEQ multiplex PCR. V and J calls and clone size are copied from that table; D and trimming were computed from the DNA. Here the sample spans some 1 million clones, about three quarters being singletons. The sample is drawn from a study of shared clonotypes between healthy human individuals. CDR3 length: 14 amino acids. The V end lost 5 bases, the J end lost 4 bases, and 14 bases lay between the germline ends. CDR1 and CDR2 from the germline V gene are SGHTA and FQGNSA.

This clonotype originated in a man aged 18-30 years in good health. Sequencing used memory CD4+ T cells sorted from blood. The subset here: CD45RA-negative fraction. The chain recombines TRBV7-2 with TRBJ2-5; perhaps TRBD1 as D (6 bases). The chain's CDR3 is CASSEQGRGETQYF. The CDR3 bases are TGTGCCAGCAGCGAGCAGGGGAGAGGAGAGACCCAGTACTTC.